This entry features one T cell receptor (beta chain) sequence. This sample stems from a study of Ad26.COV2.S vaccination and SARS-CoV-2 variants. Treatment defined: roughly 18 received Ad26.COV2.S at low or high dose, single or two shots; five or six received placebo; per-sample allocation not given. After the first vaccine or placebo injection, samples were drawn on day 63. CDR1 is SGHRS, CDR2 YFSETQ, per germline. The ends lost 4 bases at V and 0 bases at J; junction bases unmatched: 13. This CDR3 comprises 19 residues. Profiled with immunoSEQ multiplex PCR; TCRdb holds only in-frame clones, not every one. The table has 380,000 or so clones, 83% seen once.

The chain is built from TRBV5-1 and TRBJ1-5; 10 bases match TRBD1. The clonotype comes from a person aged 18-65 years who received the Ad26.COV2.S COVID-19 vaccine or a placebo. The source was peripheral blood, collected in a trial of Ad26.COV2.S vaccine versus placebo. This CDR3 is CASSKGQGTTRISNQPQHF. The CDR3 DNA sequence: TGCGCCAGCAGCAAGGGACAGGGGACGACCAGAATTAGCAATCAGCCCCAGCATTTT.